The clone carrying this T cell receptor (beta chain) was counted a single time. Its specificity is not known. One end of the junction fails to match germline, which may point to a read error. This CDR3 is built from 14 residues. From germline, CDR1 is SGHDN and CDR2 FVKESK. This sample stems from a study of lymphopenia after photon versus proton radiotherapy. Findings of the study overall: Relative stability marked proton patients; photon patients lost diversity and naive cells. Post-nadir diversity loss with photons came from oligoclonal expansion, particularly CD8+ Temra cells. Post-nadir TCR diversity decline inversely tracked overall survival among those who died.

TCRdb's copy holds only in-frame clones and misses some; the assay was immunoSEQ multiplex PCR. The repertoire holds 25,000 to 35,000 clones, with 89% as singletons. The sequencing here drew on peripheral blood, taken from a patient treated with proton-based radiotherapy. The V call is TRBV14, the J call TRBJ2-3; weak D call: TRBD1 (5 bases). The sequence derives from a woman in her seventies with pancreatic cancer. Some clones in this sample may be carry-over from other donors' samples. CDR3 loop: CASSQAGQTVTQYF. CDR3 DNA sequence: TGTGCCAGCAGCCAAGCTGGCCAGACAGTTACGCAGTATTTT.